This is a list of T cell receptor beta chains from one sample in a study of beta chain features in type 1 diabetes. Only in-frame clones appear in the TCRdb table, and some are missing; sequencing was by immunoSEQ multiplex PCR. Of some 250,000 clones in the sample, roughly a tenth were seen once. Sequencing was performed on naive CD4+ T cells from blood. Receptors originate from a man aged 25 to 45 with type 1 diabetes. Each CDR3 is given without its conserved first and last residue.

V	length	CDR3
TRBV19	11	ASSLGANTEAF
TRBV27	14	ASSYSVNRGWYGYT
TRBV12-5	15	ASGPPYTGSRAGELF
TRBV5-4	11	ASSFTGEHEQF
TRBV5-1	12	ASSTGQPNSPLH
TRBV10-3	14	AISESGSGAPGELF
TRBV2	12	ASSEGGEGAEAF
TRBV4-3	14	ASSQDWGGSNQPQH
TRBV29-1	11	SVVGQPTGELF
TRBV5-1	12	ASSQSGVWETQY
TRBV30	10	AWSVRGRPQH
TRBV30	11	AWGLKANEKLF
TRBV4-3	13	ASSQEPIETDTQY
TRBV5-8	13	ASSATGGETDTQY
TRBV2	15	ASSSTRTSGETGELF
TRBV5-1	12	ASSQRTGGDEQY
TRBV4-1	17	ASSQSGTSGWSSYNEQF
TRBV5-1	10	ASSLRVDEQY
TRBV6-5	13	ASSYGPGWDTEAF
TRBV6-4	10	ASSDRGLGLL
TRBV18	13	ASSPRDGETYEQY
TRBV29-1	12	SVRGGATNEKLF
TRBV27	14	ASSLEWAGGHNTQY
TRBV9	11	ASSVVGADTQY